The 29 T cell receptor beta chains presented below share a single source sample, sequenced in a study of T cell repertoires in cytomegalovirus infection (dated by TCRdb to between 2018 and 2021). Their antigens remain unidentified. Taken with the paper, the label for treatment or condition translates to: in vitro stimulation with specific CMV peptide epitopes to enrich CMV-specific T cells. Sequencing was carried out with an Illumina HiSeq 1500. The public reads were reanalyzed by TCRdb: fastp trimming at Q25, MiXCR alignment, in-frame beta chains only. Each entry is one CDR3 protein sequence, shown with its most common DNA and genes. This sample has 200,000 or so distinct CDR3 sequences in its table, and approximately 40% of those were observed once. Roughly three fifths of the sample goes to the ten largest clones. The specimen was CD8+ T cells from cultured PBMCs, collected from culture after CMV antigen stimulation. Source of these receptors: a human donor in good health (CMV status not recorded). Some clones in this sample may be carry-over from other donors' samples.

This clonotype has a single count. In DNA form, the CDR3 reads TGTGCCAGCAGCGCGGGGGGGGATACGCAGTATTTT. It is translated as CASSAGGDTQYF. This rearrangement joins TRBV7-3 to TRBJ2-3; 9 nucleotides match TRBD2. After removal of 5 bases from V and 6 bases from J, the junction contained 0 bases not matched to a gene. Germline lookup yields CDR1 SGHTA and CDR2 FQGTGA. This CDR3 is built from 12 residues.

This clonotype was detected ten times or more. This chain uses TRBV2 with TRBJ1-2; the D gene is possibly TRBD1 (5 bases). V was shortened by 7 bases and J by 8 bases, with 23 bases between the two germline ends. The CDR3 covers 15 residues. Germline V gene data show CDR1 as SNHLY and CDR2 as FYNNEI. CDR3: CASNDSLSPWVGYTF. DNA of the CDR3: TGTGCCAGCAATGACAGCCTCTCCCCCTGGGTAGGCTACACCTTC. Together with reference TRBV2 and TRBJ1-2, the CDR3 gives the full variable domain: EPEVTQTPSHQVTQMGQEVILRCVPISNHLYFYWYRQILGQKVEFLVSFYNNEISEKSEIFDDQFSVERPDGSNFTLKIRSTKLEDSAMYFCASNDSLSPWVGYTFGSGTRLTVV.

This clonotype was counted between two and nine times. The junction departs from the called germline gene at one end, perhaps through a read error. CDR3 sequence reads: CASSLGGVPSYNSPLHF. The CDR3 DNA reads as TGTGCCAGCAGCCTCGGGGGAGTCCCCTCCTATAATTCACCCCTCCACTTT. The rearrangement joins TRBV4-1 to TRBJ1-6; weak D call: TRBD1 (5 bases). In germline, CDR1 is MGHRA, CDR2 YSYEKL. The CDR3 is 17 amino acids.

The chain recombines TRBV11-2 with TRBJ2-3, with a tentative D call TRBD2 (6 bases). Germline V gene sequence: CDR1 SGHAT, CDR2 FQNNGV. CDR3 length: 14 residues. V lost 1 base, J lost 4 bases, and 9 bases lay in between. DNA for the CDR3: TGTGCCAGCAGCTTAGTGGCTAGCGCAGATACGCAGTATTTT. This gives the protein CASSLVASADTQYF.

This clonotype was detected ten times or more. The J gene is TRBJ1-2, the V gene TRBV7-9, with 9 nucleotides matching TRBD1. This CDR3 is built from 14 residues. J lost 5 bases, V lost 5 bases, and 6 bases had no gene match. Germline CDR1 SEHNR, CDR2 FQNEAQ (reference sequence). The CDR3 spells CASSALTGGYGYTF. In DNA, the CDR3 is TGTGCCAGCAGCGCGCTGACAGGGGGGTATGGCTACACCTTC.

This sequence joins TRBV19 and TRBJ2-1, with D hard to call. This CDR3 is 14 amino acids long. Trimming took off 5 bases at V and 2 bases at J, with 10 bases between the two ends. The germline CDR1 and CDR2 sequences are LNHDA and SQIVND (reference sequence). The CDR3 here is CASSFSPTYNEQFF. The CDR3 coding sequence is TGTGCCAGTAGTTTCAGCCCAACCTACAATGAGCAGTTCTTC.

This clonotype turned up a few times. The J gene is TRBJ1-5, the V gene TRBV7-2; the D is unclear. CDR3 size: 15 residues. CDR1 is SGHTA, CDR2 FQGNSA, per germline. V lost 11 bases and J lost 1, with 18 bases in between. The CDR3 DNA is TGTGCCCCTCTGAGAGGATTCAGGAGCAATCAGCCCCAGCATTTT. Residues: CAPLRGFRSNQPQHF. Full variable domain (missing parts from reference TRBV7-2 and TRBJ1-5): GAGVSQSPSNKVTEKGKDVELRCDPISGHTALYWYRQSLGQGLEFLIYFQGNSAPDKSGLPSDRFSAERTGGSVSTLTIQRTQQEDSAVYLCAPLRGFRSNQPQHFGDGTRLSIL.

This clonotype was found a few times. This chain connects TRBV7-9 to TRBJ2-1, with TRBD2 matching over 9 bases. In germline, CDR1 is SEHNR, CDR2 FQNEAQ (reference sequence). This CDR3 has 16 amino acids. V was pared by 4 bases and J by 0 bases, with 4 bases of the junction left unmatched. CDR3 sequence reads: CASSSYSGSSYNEQFF. The CDR3 coding sequence is TGTGCCAGCAGCTCCTATAGCGGGAGCTCCTACAATGAGCAGTTCTTC.

This rearrangement joins TRBV4-1 to TRBJ1-1; unclear D gene. The germline CDR1 and CDR2 sequences are MGHRA and YSYEKL. V was shortened by 0 bases and J by 3 bases, with 5 bases between the two germline ends. CDR3 length: 13 amino acids. DNA of the CDR3: TGCGCCAGCAGCCAAGATAAGGACACTGAAGCTTTCTTT. This translates into CASSQDKDTEAFF.

This rearrangement joins TRBV27 to TRBJ2-7, with D maybe TRBD1 (6 bases). The CDR3 sequence is 13 residues long. Trimming pared 2 bases from V and 6 bases from J, leaving 11 bases between. Per the germline V gene, CDR1 is MNHEY and CDR2 is SMNVEV (reference sequence). CDR3 bases: TGTGCCAGCAGTTTAACTGGACAGAGCGAGCAGTACTTC. It is translated as CASSLTGQSEQYF.

This clonotype was observed a few times. The chain combines TRBV11-2 with TRBJ2-2, with 8 bases aligning to TRBD2. Looked up from germline, CDR1 is SGHAT and CDR2 is FQNNGV. CDR3 length equals 17 residues. V lost 1 base to trimming and J lost 1 base; unmatched junction nucleotides: 5. This chain's CDR3 is CASSLAYLAGNTGELFF. CDR3 in DNA: TGTGCCAGCAGCTTAGCGTACCTAGCGGGGAACACCGGGGAGCTGTTTTTT.

The rearrangement joins TRBV19 to TRBJ2-7; TRBD1 agrees at 8 bases. The germline V gene encodes CDR1 LNHDA and CDR2 SQIVND (reference sequence). Trimming took 5 bases from V and 5 from J; bases not matched to a gene: 8. This CDR3 has 14 residues. This CDR3 reads CASSQGQDIHEQYF. The CDR3 bases are TGTGCCAGTAGTCAGGGACAGGATATCCACGAGCAGTACTTC.

About this clonotype: A read error may explain this, as a much larger clone is one base away. The chain has TRBV12-3 or TRBV12-4 and TRBJ2-1; 11 bases are shared with TRBD2. The CDR3 length is 18 residues. The trim removed 6 bases at V and 8 bases at J, leaving 18 bases unmatched. This chain's CDR3 is CASSPPVSGGGIYDEQFF. The CDR3 DNA reads TGTGCCAGCAGCCCTCCGGTTAGCGGGGGGGGGATTTACGATGAGCAGTTCTTC.

The rearrangement joins TRBV29-1 to TRBJ2-1; D is unclear. Trimming shortened V by 5 bases and J by 7 bases, and 15 bases separated the two germline ends. This CDR3 is built from 13 residues. Germline V gives CDR1 SQVTM, CDR2 ANQGSEA. The CDR3 is CSVSQALLNEQFF. The CDR3 coding sequence is TGCAGCGTTTCCCAGGCCCTCTTGAATGAGCAGTTCTTC.

On this clonotype: The conserved phenylalanine or tryptophan is not found at the CDR3 terminus, so this likely reflects a read error. This sequence joins TRBV7-3 and TRBJ2-1; maybe TRBD2 (5 bases). Germline V gene sequence: CDR1 SGHTA, CDR2 FQGTGA. This CDR3 has 12 residues. Deletions cut 3 bases from V and 9 bases from J, with 9 bases between. CDR3 bases: TGTGCCAGCAGCTTCGCCCGGGGTGAGCAGTTCATC. This encodes CASSFARGEQFI.

This chain links TRBV4-1 with TRBJ2-7, with D maybe TRBD1 (5 bases). This CDR3 spans 13 amino acids. Germline CDR1 reads MGHRA; CDR2 reads YSYEKL. Trimming removed 4 bases from V and 3 bases from J, with 10 bases in between. CDR3 amino acids: CASSPSQGYEQYF. In DNA, the CDR3 is TGCGCCAGCAGCCCAAGTCAGGGCTACGAGCAGTACTTC.

This chain uses TRBV5-4 with TRBJ2-5; 7 bases fit TRBD1. In germline, CDR1 is SGHNT, CDR2 YYREEE (reference sequence). CDR3 length equals 14 residues. The junction had 0 bases not matched to a gene; V was cut back by 0 bases and J by 1 base. The CDR3 protein is CASSLDRGQETQYF. The DNA of the CDR3 is TGTGCCAGCAGCTTGGACAGGGGCCAAGAGACCCAGTACTTC.

This clonotype was counted between two and nine times. The chain couples TRBV7-8 to TRBJ2-7; the match to TRBD1 covers 7 bases. Germline CDR1 is SGHVS and CDR2 is FQNEAQ. This CDR3 has 13 residues. The V gene end was trimmed by 5 bases and the J gene end by 4 bases; junction bases not matched to a gene: 5. The CDR3 protein is CASSNRGRYEQYF. CDR3 DNA sequence: TGTGCCAGCAGCAACAGGGGCCGGTACGAGCAGTACTTC.

The rearrangement joins TRBV7-8 to TRBJ2-2, with D perhaps TRBD2 (7 bases). This CDR3 has 17 residues. V was cut by 5 bases and J by 3 bases, with 19 bases left in between. Per germline, CDR1 SGHVS and CDR2 FQNEAQ. The CDR3: CASSLYEGGRYTGELFF. CDR3 in DNA: TGTGCCAGCAGCCTCTATGAGGGGGGGAGATACACCGGGGAGCTGTTTTTT.

This clonotype is a singleton in its sample. The rearrangement uses TRBV19 and TRBJ2-1, with 7 bases matching TRBD2. In germline, CDR1 is LNHDA, CDR2 SQIVND (reference sequence). V shed 5 bases and J 7 bases; nucleotides not matched to a gene: 8. The CDR3 consists of 14 residues. CDR3 loop: CASSGLEVGNEQFF. In DNA form, the CDR3 reads TGTGCCAGTAGTGGACTAGAGGTTGGGAATGAGCAGTTCTTC.

The rearrangement joins TRBV10-3 to TRBJ2-3; D possibly corresponds to TRBD1 (5 bases). The germline V gene has CDR1 ENHRY and CDR2 SYGVKD. CDR3 length equals 16 residues. V gave up 0 bases and J gave up 4 bases, with 14 bases separating them. For the CDR3, the DNA is TGTGCCATCAGTGAGTCGGCGTCAGGGCTATCAGATACGCAGTATTTT. Amino acid sequence: CAISESASGLSDTQYF.

This clonotype came up a few times. This rearrangement joins TRBV7-9 to TRBJ2-7; TRBD1 aligns across 7 bases. The length of the CDR3 is 14 residues. J was trimmed by 3 bases and V by 5 bases; bases with no gene match: 7. The germline CDR1 and CDR2 sequences are SEHNR and FQNEAQ (reference sequence). CDR3 in DNA: TGTGCCAGCAGCCGCCGGGACAGCATCTACGAGCAGTACTTC. It encodes CASSRRDSIYEQYF.

The genes are TRBV20-1 and TRBJ1-1; D remains unclear. Germline V gives CDR1 DFQATT, CDR2 SNEGSKA (reference sequence). The germline V and J ends were trimmed by 0 bases and 13 bases, with 27 bases remaining between them. CDR3 length: 16 amino acids. In DNA form, the CDR3 reads TGCAGTGCTAGAGATCTGCTGAAGGACCGCGGGAAGGAGGTTTTCTTT. It yields the protein CSARDLLKDRGKEVFF.

This clonotype appeared a few times. V and J are TRBV7-6 and TRBJ2-1; D ambiguous. The CDR3 sequence is 12 residues long. Germline CDR1 SGHVS, CDR2 FNYEAQ. Trimming cost V 4 bases and J 9 bases, with 10 bases left between them. The CDR3 DNA is TGTGCCAGCAGCTCAAACTGGGTTGAGCAGTTCTTC. Residues: CASSSNWVEQFF.

This rearrangement joins TRBV6-5 to TRBJ2-1; weak D call: TRBD2 (6 bases). There are 16 residues in the CDR3. Germline lookup yields CDR1 MNHEY and CDR2 SVGAGI. V lost 1 base to trimming and J lost 4 bases, with 14 bases between them. The CDR3 loop is CASSYLGGPGYNEQFF. The DNA of the CDR3 is TGTGCCAGCAGTTACTTAGGAGGGCCGGGGTACAATGAGCAGTTCTTC.

The chain has TRBV5-6 and TRBJ2-7; D is perhaps TRBD2 (6 bases). There are 14 residues in the CDR3. Germline V gene data show CDR1 as SGHDT and CDR2 as YYEEEE. V lost 4 bases and J 4 bases, leaving 15 bases between the germline ends. The CDR3 nucleotides are TGTGCCAGCAGCGGGGGGACGAGGTCTTACGAGCAGTACTTC. Residues: CASSGGTRSYEQYF.

In its sample, this clonotype was seen a few times. V gene TRBV27 combines with J gene TRBJ2-1; 8 bases match TRBD2. CDR1 and CDR2 (germline): MNHEY, SMNVEV (reference sequence). The V gene end was trimmed by 8 bases and the J gene end by 7 bases; junction bases not matched to a gene: 10. This CDR3 region has 14 residues. The CDR3 DNA reads TGTGCCAGCGGACTGAACGGGAGGGCGAATGAGCAGTTCTTC. Protein product: CASGLNGRANEQFF.

The chain recombines TRBV27 with TRBJ2-1, with 7 bases lining up with TRBD2. Trimming removed 4 bases from V and 9 bases from J; junction bases left unmatched: 12. CDR1 is MNHEY, CDR2 SMNVEV, per germline (reference sequence). CDR3 size: 15 residues. The CDR3 DNA sequence: TGTGCCAGCAGTTCCCCGAGGGCGGGAGCCCCTGAGCAGTTCTTC. Translated: CASSSPRAGAPEQFF.

The chain joins TRBV5-4 to TRBJ2-6; 7 bases are a match to TRBD2. Per the germline V gene, CDR1 is SGHNT and CDR2 is YYREEE (reference sequence). The length of the CDR3 is 15 residues. V lost 2 bases and J lost 2; bases outside the gene matches: 1. CDR3 coding DNA: TGTGCCAGCAGCTTCCGGGAGGCTGGGGCCAACGTCCTGACTTTC. The encoded protein is CASSFREAGANVLTF.